A single sample is the source of the 23 T cell receptor beta chains below, sequenced in a study of breast tumors, draining lymph nodes, adjacent tissues. Axillary draining lymph nodes of breast cancer patients supplied the node samples. TCRdb passed the multiplex PCR reads through MiXCR, listing each CDR3 protein once. The profile shows some 110,000 distinct CDR3 sequences, less than 40% of them singletons. The material sequenced was axillary lymph node tissue. The receptors come from a female donor with breast cancer. Some clones in this sample may be carry-over from other donors' samples.

In this sample, this clonotype turned up once. The V gene is TRBV6-2 or TRBV6-3, the J gene TRBJ2-7; either TRBD1 or TRBD2 may fit D (5 bases each). The CDR3 covers 16 residues. Germline loops: CDR1 MNHEY, CDR2 SVGEGT. The V and J ends lost 6 bases and 2 bases respectively, with 20 bases between them. In DNA, the CDR3 is TGTGCCAGCAGACCGCTCGGGGTGGGGACCCCCTACGAGCAGTACTTC. This gives the protein CASRPLGVGTPYEQYF.

There are many counts of this clonotype. This rearrangement joins TRBV3-1 to TRBJ1-3; TRBD1 matches at 7 bases. The CDR3 totals 16 residues. CDR1 and CDR2 (germline): LGHDT, YNNKEL (reference sequence). V lost 1 base to trimming and J lost 0 bases; unmatched junction nucleotides: 3. CDR3 in amino acids: CASSQGTGNSGNTIYF. The CDR3 region has the DNA TGTGCCAGCAGCCAAGGGACAGGCAACTCTGGAAACACCATATATTTT.

For this clonotype: A read error is possible here, since a much larger clone lies one base away. V gene TRBV7-8 combines with J gene TRBJ2-2; D is perhaps TRBD2 (7 bases). The CDR3 length is 20 residues. Trimming left V 5 bases short and J 3 bases short, with 28 bases between. Germline CDR1 is SGHVS and CDR2 is FQNEAQ. The CDR3 sequence: CASSLGWPREDSNHTGELFF. CDR3 bases: TGTGCCAGCAGCCTAGGTTGGCCCCGGGAGGACAGTAATCACACCGGGGAGCTGTTTTTT.

The chain recombines TRBV27 with TRBJ1-1; maybe TRBD1 (6 bases). The germline V gene has CDR1 MNHEY and CDR2 SMNVEV (reference sequence). CDR3 length: 11 amino acids. V was pared by 8 bases and J by 5 bases, with 9 bases between. The CDR3 DNA reads as TGTGCCAGCCGTCAGGGGACTGAAGCTTTCTTT. Amino acids: CASRQGTEAFF.

The genes are TRBV9 and TRBJ1-1; D uncertain. This CDR3 comprises 14 residues. The ends were cut back, 1 base at V and 2 bases at J, with 9 bases in the middle. From germline, CDR1 is SGDLS and CDR2 YYNGEE. The CDR3: CASSVSISNTEAFF. The CDR3 DNA reads TGTGCCAGCAGCGTATCCATATCCAACACTGAAGCTTTCTTT.

This clonotype was seen ten or more times. This chain joins TRBV20-1 and TRBJ1-5, with 8 bases matching TRBD1. The ends lost 8 bases at V and 4 bases at J; junction bases unmatched: 10. This CDR3 has 14 residues. Germline CDR1 and CDR2: DFQATT and SNEGSKA (reference sequence). CDR3 in amino acids: CSSRTGSINQPQHF. The CDR3 nucleotides read TGCAGTTCCAGGACAGGGAGCATTAATCAGCCCCAGCATTTT.

This clonotype was observed at least ten times. V and J are TRBV5-1 and TRBJ2-1, with D hard to call. CDR1 is SGHRS and CDR2 is YFSETQ in the germline V gene. V was cut by 0 bases and J by 9 bases, with 10 bases left in between. This CDR3 is 13 amino acids long. As DNA, the CDR3 is TGCGCCAGCAGCTTGGATCAGGTCGCTGAGCAGTTCTTC. As protein: CASSLDQVAEQFF.

A note on this clonotype: An end of the junction does not agree with germline; a read error may underlie this. This chain joins TRBV10-3 and TRBJ2-3; D possibly corresponds to TRBD1 (5 bases). The CDR3 is 15 residues long. Germline lookup yields CDR1 ENHRY and CDR2 SYGVKD. The CDR3 sequence is CATSMGQDGTDTRYF. The CDR3 coding sequence is TGTGCCACTTCAATGGGGCAGGACGGCACAGATACGCGGTATTTT.

This clonotype was recorded at least ten times. The V and J genes are TRBV6-1 and TRBJ1-2; perhaps TRBD1 as D (5 bases). V dropped 3 bases and J dropped 0 bases, with 11 bases sitting between them. The CDR3 is 15 residues long. Germline CDR1 reads MNHNS; CDR2 reads SASEGT. CDR3: CASSDSDRSNYGYTF. The CDR3 DNA reads TGTGCCAGCAGTGACTCCGACAGATCTAACTATGGCTACACCTTC.

This clonotype was seen ten or more times. This chain joins TRBV7-3 and TRBJ2-2; D tentatively fits TRBD1 or TRBD2 (6 bases each). The CDR3 has 15 residues. Germline loops: CDR1 SGHTA, CDR2 FQGTGA. Trimming left V 5 bases short and J 8 bases short, with 18 bases between. CDR3 DNA: TGTGCCAGCAGCCCCCAGTGGGGGGCGCGTGGGGAGCTGTTTTTT. Protein sequence: CASSPQWGARGELFF.

This clonotype appeared many times. J is TRBJ2-3 and V is TRBV19; TRBD2 aligns across 8 bases. Trimming removed 6 bases from V and 6 bases from J; junction bases left unmatched: 8. Germline values: CDR1 LNHDA, CDR2 SQIVND (reference sequence). The CDR3 contains 14 residues. The CDR3 protein is CASSKWTSPDTQYF. CDR3 nucleotides: TGTGCCAGTAGCAAATGGACTAGCCCGGATACGCAGTATTTT.

This clonotype was recorded at least ten times. V usage is TRBV13 and J usage is TRBJ2-1; maybe TRBD1 (5 bases). Germline V gene data show CDR1 as PRHDT and CDR2 as FYEKMQ (reference sequence). This CDR3 region has 15 residues. The ends were cut back, 0 bases at V and 1 base at J, with 7 bases in the middle. The CDR3 DNA sequence: TGTGCCAGCAGCTTAGGGGACATATCCTACAATGAGCAGTTCTTC. Protein sequence: CASSLGDISYNEQFF.

The gene calls are TRBV6-6 and TRBJ2-3, with a weak D call TRBD2 (7 bases). The ends were cut back, 4 bases at V and 6 bases at J, with 11 bases in the middle. CDR1 and CDR2 (germline): MNHNY, SVGAGI (reference sequence). This CDR3 region has 13 residues. CDR3 sequence (DNA): TGTGCCAGCAGTTTCAGGGGAGGGGATACGCAGTATTTT. Protein sequence: CASSFRGGDTQYF.

In its sample, this clonotype was seen many times. This chain joins TRBV27 and TRBJ1-2; D gene ambiguous. The V gene lost 3 bases and the J gene lost 3 bases, with 8 bases spanning the gap. From germline, CDR1 is MNHEY and CDR2 SMNVEV (reference sequence). CDR3 size: 13 residues. CDR3 nucleotide sequence: TGTGCCAGCAGTTTTACGGGTGACTATGGCTACACCTTC. It specifies CASSFTGDYGYTF.

This clonotype was detected once. A much larger clone lies a single base off, so this may be a read error. The chain links TRBV4-1 to TRBJ2-7; D is perhaps TRBD2 (6 bases). The germline CDR1 and CDR2 sequences are MGHRA and YSYEKL. Trimming cost V 0 bases and J 5 bases, with 17 bases left between them. CDR3 length: 16 residues. CDR3 loop: CASSQDSAGRSHEQYF. In nucleotides, the CDR3 is TGCGCCAGCAGCCAAGACTCTGCGGGGCGGTCCCACGAGCAGTACTTC.

This clonotype was recorded at least ten times. This chain joins TRBV6-2 or TRBV6-3 and TRBJ2-1, with 7 bases identical to TRBD2. CDR1 MNHEY and CDR2 SVGEGT come from the germline V gene. The CDR3 is made up of 13 amino acids. V lost 4 bases, J lost 7 bases, and 4 bases stayed unmatched. CDR3 DNA: TGTGCCAGCAGTTCCTTCGGGGGGAATGAGCAGTTCTTC. Translating it yields CASSSFGGNEQFF.

This clonotype was counted only a few times. The chain couples TRBV11-1 to TRBJ1-1; D is possibly TRBD1 (5 bases). The germline CDR1 and CDR2 sequences are SGHAT and FQDESV (reference sequence). This CDR3 has 14 residues. V was cut by 3 bases and J by 0 bases, with 8 bases left in between. The CDR3 coding sequence is TGTGCCAGCAGCTTTGGGGGGTTGAACACTGAAGCTTTCTTT. This gives the protein CASSFGGLNTEAFF.

The rearrangement joins TRBV7-6 to TRBJ2-7; TRBD2 might be the D (5 bases). The CDR3 is 14 residues long. Germline-derived CDR1 and CDR2 are SGHVS and FNYEAQ. V was pared by 1 base and J by 3 bases, with 10 bases between. CDR3 nucleotide sequence: TGTGCCAGCAGCTTAGGGAAAAGCGGCTACGAGCAGTACTTC. Residues: CASSLGKSGYEQYF.

On this clonotype: A clone one base away is much larger, so this may be a read error. V and J are TRBV6-5 and TRBJ1-2, with D unresolved. Per germline, CDR1 MNHEY and CDR2 SVGAGI. V shed 5 bases and J shed 8 bases, with 9 bases lying between them. This CDR3 region has 11 residues. This chain's CDR3 is CASSHEGGYTF. The CDR3 nucleotides are TGTGCCAGCAGTCACGAGGGCGGCTACACCTTC.

This clonotype came up many times. The rearrangement joins TRBV6-5 to TRBJ1-2; no clear D gene. The V end lost 6 bases, the J end lost 8 bases, and 16 bases lay between the germline ends. The CDR3 spans 13 residues. Germline-derived CDR1 and CDR2 are MNHEY and SVGAGI. CDR3 DNA sequence: TGTGCCAGCAGACCCGGGATTCGCGGGGGCTACACCTTC. This sequence encodes CASRPGIRGGYTF.

This clonotype was seen once. This clone may be a read error of a much larger clone one base away. In DNA, the CDR3 is TGTACCAGCAGCTTAGGTTGGACTAGCGGGGCCTACAATGAGCAGTTCTTC. It encodes CTSSLGWTSGAYNEQFF. The chain carries TRBV5-4 and TRBJ2-1; 12 bases match TRBD2. Germline V gene lookup returns CDR1 SGHNT and CDR2 YYREEE (reference sequence). This CDR3 has 17 residues.

This clonotype was seen at least ten times. V usage is TRBV20-1 and J usage is TRBJ2-2; 11 bases agree with TRBD2. Germline lookup yields CDR1 DFQATT and CDR2 SNEGSKA (reference sequence). The junction had 6 bases not matched to a gene; V was cut back by 7 bases and J by 2 bases. CDR3 length equals 15 residues. CDR3 nucleotide sequence: TGCAGTGTTTTGCTAGCGGGAGGAAACACCGGGGAGCTGTTTTTT. Translation: CSVLLAGGNTGELFF.

The chain couples TRBV11-2 to TRBJ2-5, with D perhaps TRBD1 (6 bases). Trimming removed 2 bases from V and 4 bases from J, with 11 bases in between. The CDR3 is made up of 14 amino acids. Germline CDR1 SGHAT, CDR2 FQNNGV. CDR3 in amino acids: CASSLPGAGETQYF. The CDR3 coding sequence is TGTGCCAGCAGCTTACCAGGGGCAGGAGAGACCCAGTACTTC.